This record concerns one TCR beta chain sequence. This specimen includes other DNA sequences encoding the same CDR3. V dropped 6 bases and J dropped 1 base, with 15 bases sitting between them. Germline V gene lookup returns CDR1 LNHDA and CDR2 SQIVND (reference sequence). CDR3 length equals 15 residues. Authors' processing steps: Nucleated cell number was recorded as an estimate derived from reference gene primer amplification. TCRdb's table, derived via immunoSEQ multiplex PCR, lists solely in-frame clones and lacks some. The D gene and trimming were derived from the DNA, and the V and J assignments and clone size from that table. This sample has a few hundred thousand clones, with roughly 84% found just once. These data originate in a study of blood T cell repertoires in COVID-19. For the study at large: Researchers got acute and convalescent COVID-19 samples from the United States, Italy and Spain. PBMCs, B-cell-depleted T cells, or T cells were the source of the cDNA or gDNA that made up the material.

The TCR was taken from a woman in her thirties or forties who had recovered from COVID-19. The V call is TRBV19, the J call TRBJ2-5, with D maybe TRBD2 (6 bases). The sequenced sample was peripheral blood. CDR3 loop: CASRETSVAQETQYF. The CDR3 nucleotides are TGTGCCAGTAGGGAGACTAGTGTTGCCCAAGAGACCCAGTACTTC.